Each of the 24 T cell receptor beta chains below was sequenced from the same sample in a study of T-cell reconstitution after alpha-beta-depleted transplantation in children. Preparation of the TCRbeta library was carried out with unique molecular identifiers. TCRdb reanalysed the PCR reads using MiXCR and keeps one entry per CDR3 protein. The repertoire includes 200,000 to 250,000 distinct CDR3 sequences, about 9.2% of them detected once, and approximately 6.6% sits in the top ten. The source was PBMCs from the stem cell graft donor, collected from the stem cell graft. The origin of the receptors is a human donor who donated a stem cell graft to a child with acute lymphoblastic leukemia.

The chain has TRBV7-9 and TRBJ2-5; no clear D gene. CDR3 length equals 15 residues. V was cut by 3 bases and J by 0 bases, with 11 bases left in between. In germline, CDR1 is SEHNR, CDR2 FQNEAQ (reference sequence). CDR3 region: CASSFTRWYQETQYF. CDR3 coding DNA: TGTGCCAGCAGCTTCACCCGTTGGTACCAAGAGACCCAGTACTTC. The full variable domain, its missing parts supplied by reference TRBV7-9 and TRBJ2-5, is DTGVSQNPRHKITKRGQNVTFRCDPISEHNRLYWYRQTLGQGPEFLTYFQNEAQLEKSRLLSDRFSAERPKGSFSTLEIQRTEQGDSAMYLCASSFTRWYQETQYFGPGTRLLVL.

In this sample, this clonotype turned up a few times. The CDR3 is CASSLTAADEKLFF. Written as DNA, the CDR3 is TGCGCCAGCAGCTTGACGGCAGCTGATGAAAAACTGTTTTTT. This chain links TRBV5-1 with TRBJ1-4; D gene unclear. From germline, CDR1 is SGHRS and CDR2 YFSETQ. Trimming took 1 base from V and 6 from J, leaving 10 bases between them. The length of the CDR3 is 14 residues.

This clonotype was detected many times. The V gene is TRBV2, the J gene TRBJ1-5, with 7 bases aligning to TRBD1. The junction had 8 bases not matched to a gene; V was cut back by 5 bases and J by 4 bases. Germline CDR1 and CDR2: SNHLY and FYNNEI. The CDR3 extends over 15 amino acids. This CDR3 reads CASSITGAQNQPQHF. CDR3 DNA sequence: TGTGCCAGCAGTATTACAGGGGCGCAGAATCAGCCCCAGCATTTT.

The V call is TRBV7-2, the J call TRBJ2-1; 10 bases are shared with TRBD1. The length of the CDR3 is 15 residues. The V gene's germline CDR1 is SGHTA and CDR2 FQGNSA. V was pared by 5 bases and J by 4 bases, with 5 bases of the junction left unmatched. CDR3 in amino acids: CASSARTGGYNEQFF. CDR3 coding DNA: TGTGCCAGCAGCGCCCGGACAGGGGGTTACAATGAGCAGTTCTTC.

The chain uses TRBV5-6 and TRBJ2-3; a weak D match, TRBD2 (5 bases). The CDR3 contains 18 residues. The germline V gene has CDR1 SGHDT and CDR2 YYEEEE. V lost 4 bases, J lost 0 bases, and 21 bases lay in between. The CDR3 is CASSPQLLAGTSTDTQYF. CDR3 DNA sequence: TGTGCCAGCAGCCCCCAACTTCTCGCGGGCACTAGCACAGATACGCAGTATTTT.

This clonotype came up a few times. The chain carries TRBV2 and TRBJ2-5; tentatively, D is TRBD1 (5 bases). V lost 2 bases to trimming and J lost 4 bases, with 14 bases between them. CDR1 is SNHLY and CDR2 is FYNNEI in the germline V gene. The CDR3 extends over 15 amino acids. The CDR3 here is CASSEPAGSGETQYF. In DNA, the CDR3 is TGTGCCAGCAGTGAACCCGCAGGGTCTGGAGAGACCCAGTACTTC.

The chain employs TRBV30 and TRBJ1-2, with unresolved D. The CDR3 is 12 residues long. Per the germline V gene, CDR1 is GTSNPN and CDR2 is SVGIG (reference sequence). V dropped 0 bases and J dropped 3 bases, with 5 bases sitting between them. CDR3 bases: TGTGCCTGGAGTGTATCTGACTATGGCTACACCTTC. It translates to CAWSVSDYGYTF.

The CDR3 loop reads CSARGGFDSPLHF. The CDR3 DNA reads TGCAGTGCTAGAGGAGGGTTTGATTCACCCCTCCACTTT. The genes are TRBV20-1 and TRBJ1-6; D ambiguous. V was cut by 1 base and J by 8 bases, with 9 bases left in between. The germline V gene has CDR1 DFQATT and CDR2 SNEGSKA (reference sequence). The CDR3 loop spans 13 amino acids.

This clonotype was counted between two and nine times. The rearrangement uses TRBV7-2 and TRBJ2-1; either TRBD1 or TRBD2 may fit D (5 bases each). In germline, CDR1 is SGHTA, CDR2 FQGNSA. V shed 3 bases and J shed 5 bases, with 17 bases lying between them. The CDR3 runs 16 residues. The CDR3 sequence is CASSFSGTRLHNEQFF. For the CDR3, the DNA is TGTGCCAGCAGCTTCTCCGGGACCAGACTTCACAATGAGCAGTTCTTC.

The chain is built from TRBV24-1 and TRBJ2-1; TRBD2 agrees at 11 bases. This CDR3 is 16 amino acids long. J lost 4 bases, V lost 4 bases, and 5 bases had no gene match. Per germline, CDR1 KGHDR and CDR2 SFDVKD. In nucleotides, the CDR3 is TGTGCCACCAGTGACCCCGGGACTAGCGGATACAATGAGCAGTTCTTC. Protein sequence: CATSDPGTSGYNEQFF.

This clonotype was counted at least ten times. DNA for the CDR3: TGCGCCAGCAGCTTGGATAAAATAGCGGGGGTCTGGTATGAGCAGTTCTTC. Its protein is CASSLDKIAGVWYEQFF. The chain is built from TRBV5-1 and TRBJ2-1; 9 bases are a match to TRBD2. CDR1 is SGHRS, CDR2 YFSETQ, per germline. Unmatched junction bases numbered 12, after V lost 0 bases and J lost 8 bases. This CDR3 comprises 17 residues.

This clonotype was seen many times. This chain joins TRBV5-1 and TRBJ1-6; possible D gene TRBD1, 5 bases. V lost 0 bases to trimming and J lost 0 bases, with 7 bases between them. This CDR3 has 16 residues. The germline V gene has CDR1 SGHRS and CDR2 YFSETQ. CDR3 protein: CASSLGQNSYNSPLHF. The CDR3 DNA reads as TGCGCCAGCAGCTTGGGACAGAACTCCTATAATTCACCCCTCCACTTT. Using reference TRBV5-1 and TRBJ1-6 for the parts outside the CDR3, the full variable domain is KAGVTQTPRYLIKTRGQQVTLSCSPISGHRSVSWYQQTPGQGLQFLFEYFSETQRNKGNFPGRFSGRQFSNSRSEMNVSTLELGDSALYLCASSLGQNSYNSPLHFGNGTRLTVT.

This clonotype was counted ten times or more. The genes are TRBV27 and TRBJ1-3; D gene uncertain. Looked up from germline, CDR1 is MNHEY and CDR2 is SMNVEV (reference sequence). This CDR3 has 13 amino acids. The V end lost 3 bases, the J end lost 1 base, and 4 bases lay between the germline ends. CDR3 bases: TGTGCCAGCAGTTTTTCATCTGGAAACACCATATATTTT. Protein sequence: CASSFSSGNTIYF.

The V call is TRBV19, the J call TRBJ1-5; D may be TRBD1 (5 bases). V was shortened by 5 bases and J by 3 bases, with 14 bases between the two germline ends. The CDR3 loop spans 15 amino acids. Germline V lookup: CDR1 LNHDA, CDR2 SQIVND (reference sequence). CDR3 residues: CASSVLRETNQPQHF. DNA for the CDR3: TGTGCCAGTAGTGTTCTCAGGGAAACCAATCAGCCCCAGCATTTT. Looking up the rest from reference TRBV19 and TRBJ1-5 gives the full variable domain: DGGITQSPKYLFRKEGQNVTLSCEQNLNHDAMYWYRQDPGQGLRLIYYSQIVNDFQKGDIAEGYSVSREKKESFPLTVTSAQKNPTAFYLCASSVLRETNQPQHFGDGTRLSIL.

In this sample, this clonotype turned up many times. The genes are TRBV27 and TRBJ1-1; D possibly corresponds to TRBD1 (5 bases). Trimming cost V 5 bases and J 7 bases, with 11 bases left between them. The CDR3 is 12 amino acids. CDR1 and CDR2 from the germline V gene are MNHEY and SMNVEV (reference sequence). The CDR3 is CASSRGMGEAFF. The CDR3, as DNA: TGTGCCAGCAGTAGGGGAATGGGTGAAGCTTTCTTT.

The J gene is TRBJ2-1, the V gene TRBV27; TRBD1 matches 8 bases. Germline V CDR1 and CDR2: MNHEY, SMNVEV (reference sequence). This CDR3 spans 15 amino acids. J gave up 3 bases and V 5 bases, and 6 bases lay outside the gene matches. The CDR3 DNA follows: TGTGCCAGCAGTCTGGACAGGGCCAACTACAATGAGCAGTTCTTC. Residues: CASSLDRANYNEQFF.

There are many counts of this clonotype. This chain links TRBV29-1 with TRBJ2-1; D call uncertain. Germline V gene data show CDR1 as SQVTM and CDR2 as ANQGSEA. V lost 6 bases and J 8 bases, leaving 11 bases between the germline ends. The CDR3 is made up of 11 amino acids. CDR3 loop: CSVIVIYEQFF. DNA of the CDR3: TGCAGCGTCATAGTTATCTATGAGCAGTTCTTC.

This clonotype has ten or more counts. The chain combines TRBV5-1 with TRBJ2-3; 11 bases line up with TRBD2. CDR3 length: 17 amino acids. V dropped 0 bases and J dropped 3; count of bases not matched to a gene: 6. Germline loops: CDR1 SGHRS, CDR2 YFSETQ. In DNA, the CDR3 is TGCGCCAGCAGCTTGGACCTAGCGGGGGGACCGACAGATACGCAGTATTTT. Its translation is CASSLDLAGGPTDTQYF. The variable domain in full, completed from reference TRBV5-1 and TRBJ2-3, reads KAGVTQTPRYLIKTRGQQVTLSCSPISGHRSVSWYQQTPGQGLQFLFEYFSETQRNKGNFPGRFSGRQFSNSRSEMNVSTLELGDSALYLCASSLDLAGGPTDTQYFGPGTRLTVL.

This sequence joins TRBV7-7 and TRBJ2-3; the D is unclear. V gave up 2 bases and J gave up 6 bases, with 9 bases separating them. The CDR3 totals 13 residues. CDR1 is SSHAT and CDR2 is FNYEAQ in the germline V gene (reference sequence). The CDR3 region has the DNA TGTGCCAGCAGCTTAAAATCGCCGGATACGCAGTATTTT. Protein product: CASSLKSPDTQYF.

The chain joins TRBV7-2 to TRBJ2-2, with 7 positions matching TRBD2. Germline CDR1 is SGHTA and CDR2 is FQGNSA. Unmatched junction bases numbered 3, after V lost 5 bases and J lost 0 bases. The CDR3 runs 15 residues. CDR3 protein: CASSRSGSNTGELFF. The CDR3 DNA sequence: TGTGCCAGCAGCCGTAGCGGGTCGAACACCGGGGAGCTGTTTTTT.

This clonotype was detected a few times. The rearrangement joins TRBV14 to TRBJ2-1, with D perhaps TRBD2 (5 bases). Germline V CDR1 and CDR2: SGHDN, FVKESK. V was pared by 2 bases and J by 10 bases, with 12 bases between. The CDR3 covers 13 residues. DNA of the CDR3: TGTGCCAGCAGCCAAATAACTAGAGGCGAGCAGTTCTTC. Translated, it gives CASSQITRGEQFF.

The rearrangement links TRBV10-1 to TRBJ2-7; either TRBD1 or TRBD2 may supply D (5 bases each). The ends were cut back, 3 bases at V and 1 base at J, with 10 bases in the middle. Germline assignment: CDR1 WNHNN and CDR2 SYGVQD (reference sequence). The CDR3 loop spans 14 amino acids. The CDR3 DNA reads TGCGCCAGCAGTGAAGCGGACAAGTCCTACGAGCAGTACTTC. This translates into CASSEADKSYEQYF.

The rearrangement uses TRBV5-1 and TRBJ2-5; 13 bases agree with TRBD2. The CDR3 has 16 amino acids. CDR1 and CDR2 (germline): SGHRS, YFSETQ. The V segment lost 4 bases and the J segment 0 bases; nucleotides outside the gene matches: 3. CDR3 in amino acids: CASSLGTSGDQETQYF. The DNA for the CDR3 is TGCGCCAGCAGCCTCGGGACTAGCGGGGACCAAGAGACCCAGTACTTC.

This clonotype was counted between two and nine times. This chain connects TRBV20-1 to TRBJ1-5, with 7 bases aligning to TRBD1. Germline CDR1 reads DFQATT; CDR2 reads SNEGSKA (reference sequence). The CDR3 covers 15 residues. The ends lost 3 bases at V and 4 bases at J; junction bases unmatched: 9. DNA for the CDR3: TGCAGTGCTAGCACAGGGGCCGAACTAAATCAGCCCCAGCATTTT. Translating it yields CSASTGAELNQPQHF.